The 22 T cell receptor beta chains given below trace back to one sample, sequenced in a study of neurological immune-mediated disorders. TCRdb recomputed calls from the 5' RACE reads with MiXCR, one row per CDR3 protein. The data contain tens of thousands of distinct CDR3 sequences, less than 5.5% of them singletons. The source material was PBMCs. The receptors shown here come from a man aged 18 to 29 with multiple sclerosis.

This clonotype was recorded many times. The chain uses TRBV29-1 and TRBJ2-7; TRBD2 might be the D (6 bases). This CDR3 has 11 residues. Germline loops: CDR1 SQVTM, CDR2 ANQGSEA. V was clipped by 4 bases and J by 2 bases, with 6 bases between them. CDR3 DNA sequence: TGCAGCGTTGGACTAGCCTACGAGCAGTACTTC. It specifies CSVGLAYEQYF.

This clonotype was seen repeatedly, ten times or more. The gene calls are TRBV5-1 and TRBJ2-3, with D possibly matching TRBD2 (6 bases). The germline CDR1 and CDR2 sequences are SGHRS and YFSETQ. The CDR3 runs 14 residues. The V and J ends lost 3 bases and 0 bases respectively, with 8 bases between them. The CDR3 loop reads CASSSGDSTDTQYF. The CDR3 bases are TGCGCCAGCAGCTCGGGGGACAGCACAGATACGCAGTATTTT.

The CDR3 sequence is CSASFPGGGLYEQYF. The CDR3 DNA is TGCAGTGCTAGTTTTCCCGGCGGGGGCCTGTACGAGCAGTACTTC. The chain carries TRBV20-1 and TRBJ2-7, with a tentative D call TRBD2 (7 bases). The CDR3 loop spans 15 amino acids. The V gene lost 3 bases and the J gene lost 4 bases, with 19 bases spanning the gap. Looked up from germline, CDR1 is DFQATT and CDR2 is SNEGSKA (reference sequence).

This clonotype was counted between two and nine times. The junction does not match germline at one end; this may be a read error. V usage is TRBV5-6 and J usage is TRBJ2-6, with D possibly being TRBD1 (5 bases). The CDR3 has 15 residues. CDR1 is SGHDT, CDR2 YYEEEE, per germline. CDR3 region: CASSLGSSGAKVLTF. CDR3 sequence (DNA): TGTGCCAGCAGCTTGGGTAGCTCTGGGGCCAAAGTCCTGACTTTC.

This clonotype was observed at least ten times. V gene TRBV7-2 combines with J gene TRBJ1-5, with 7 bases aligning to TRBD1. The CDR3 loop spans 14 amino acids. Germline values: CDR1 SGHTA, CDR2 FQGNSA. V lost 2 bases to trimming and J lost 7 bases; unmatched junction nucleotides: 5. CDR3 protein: CASSLRQGGQPQHF. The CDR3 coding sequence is TGTGCCAGCAGCTTACGACAGGGAGGACAGCCCCAGCATTTT.

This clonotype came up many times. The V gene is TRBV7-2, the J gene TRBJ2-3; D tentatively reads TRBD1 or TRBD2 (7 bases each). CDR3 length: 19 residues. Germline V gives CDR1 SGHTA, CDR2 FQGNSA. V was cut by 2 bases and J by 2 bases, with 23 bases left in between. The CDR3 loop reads CASSLFKTGAGVLTDTQYF. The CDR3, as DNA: TGTGCCAGCAGCTTATTTAAAACAGGGGCGGGAGTGCTCACAGATACGCAGTATTTT.

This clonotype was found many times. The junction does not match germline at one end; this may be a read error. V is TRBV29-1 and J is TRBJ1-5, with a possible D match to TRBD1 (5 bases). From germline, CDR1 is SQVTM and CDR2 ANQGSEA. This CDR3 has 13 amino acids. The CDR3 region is CSVVGDVGQPQNF. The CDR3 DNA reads TGCAGCGTTGTTGGGGACGTGGGCCAGCCCCAGAATTTT.

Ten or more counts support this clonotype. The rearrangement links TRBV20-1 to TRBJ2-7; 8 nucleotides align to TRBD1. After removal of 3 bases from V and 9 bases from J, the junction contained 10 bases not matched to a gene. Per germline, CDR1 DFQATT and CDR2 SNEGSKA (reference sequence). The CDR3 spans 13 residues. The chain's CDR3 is CSARRPGQAGQYF. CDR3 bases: TGCAGTGCTAGGCGTCCGGGACAGGCTGGGCAGTACTTC.

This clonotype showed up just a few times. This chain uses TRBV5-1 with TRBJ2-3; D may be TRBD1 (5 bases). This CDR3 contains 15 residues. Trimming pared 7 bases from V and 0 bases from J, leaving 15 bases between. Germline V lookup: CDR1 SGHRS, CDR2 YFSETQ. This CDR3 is CASGAFPPSTDTQYF. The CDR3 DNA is TGCGCCAGCGGGGCCTTTCCTCCTAGCACAGATACGCAGTATTTT.

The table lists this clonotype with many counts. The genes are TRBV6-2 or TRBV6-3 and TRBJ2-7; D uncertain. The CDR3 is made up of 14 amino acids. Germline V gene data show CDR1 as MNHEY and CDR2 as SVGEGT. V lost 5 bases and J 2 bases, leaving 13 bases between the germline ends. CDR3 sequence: CASSPFMNTYEQYF. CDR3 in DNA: TGTGCCAGCAGTCCCTTCATGAACACCTACGAGCAGTACTTC.

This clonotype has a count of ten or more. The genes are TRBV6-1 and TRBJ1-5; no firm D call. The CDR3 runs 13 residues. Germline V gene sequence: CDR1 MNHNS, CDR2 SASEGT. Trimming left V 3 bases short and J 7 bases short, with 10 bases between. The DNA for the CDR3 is TGTGCCAGCAGTGAGCCCGCAAGGCAGCCCCAGCATTTT. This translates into CASSEPARQPQHF.

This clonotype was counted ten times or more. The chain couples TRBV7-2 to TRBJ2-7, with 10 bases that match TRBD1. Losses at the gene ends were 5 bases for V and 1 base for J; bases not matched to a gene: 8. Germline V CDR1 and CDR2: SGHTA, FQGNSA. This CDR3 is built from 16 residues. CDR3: CASSLGDRGLSYEQYF. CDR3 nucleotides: TGTGCCAGCAGCCTCGGGGACAGGGGCCTTTCCTACGAGCAGTACTTC. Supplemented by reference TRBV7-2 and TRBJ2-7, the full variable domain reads GAGVSQSPSNKVTEKGKDVELRCDPISGHTALYWYRQSLGQGLEFLIYFQGNSAPDKSGLPSDRFSAERTGGSVSTLTIQRTQQEDSAVYLCASSLGDRGLSYEQYFGPGTRLTVT.

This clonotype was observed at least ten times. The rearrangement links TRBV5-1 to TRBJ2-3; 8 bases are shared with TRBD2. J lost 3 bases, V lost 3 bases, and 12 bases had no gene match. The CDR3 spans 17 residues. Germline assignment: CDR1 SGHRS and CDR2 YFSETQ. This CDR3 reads CASSSTTAGAGTDTQYF. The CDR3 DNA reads TGCGCCAGCAGCTCAACTACAGCGGGAGCGGGGACAGATACGCAGTATTTT.

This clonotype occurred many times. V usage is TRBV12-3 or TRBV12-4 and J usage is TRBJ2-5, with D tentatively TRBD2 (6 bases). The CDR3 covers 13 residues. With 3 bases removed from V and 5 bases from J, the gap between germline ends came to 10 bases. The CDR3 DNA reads TGTGCCAGCAGTTTGGGGGGAGTGGAGACCCAGTACTTC. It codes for CASSLGGVETQYF.

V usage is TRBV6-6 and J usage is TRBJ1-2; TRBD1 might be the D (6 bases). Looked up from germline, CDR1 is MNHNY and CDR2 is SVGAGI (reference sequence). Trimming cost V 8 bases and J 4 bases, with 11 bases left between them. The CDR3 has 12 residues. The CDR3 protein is CASVGGSYGYTF. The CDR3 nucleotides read TGTGCCAGCGTAGGGGGAAGCTATGGCTACACCTTC.

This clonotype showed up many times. DNA of the CDR3: TGCGCCAGCAGCTTGGGAACTAGCGGGAGCGTCAATGAGCAGTTCTTC. It specifies CASSLGTSGSVNEQFF. This chain uses TRBV5-1 with TRBJ2-1, with 11 nucleotides matching TRBD2. The length of the CDR3 is 16 residues. Germline CDR1 reads SGHRS; CDR2 reads YFSETQ. V was pared by 0 bases and J by 6 bases, with 5 bases of the junction left unmatched. The whole variable domain, filled in from reference TRBV5-1 and TRBJ2-1, reads KAGVTQTPRYLIKTRGQQVTLSCSPISGHRSVSWYQQTPGQGLQFLFEYFSETQRNKGNFPGRFSGRQFSNSRSEMNVSTLELGDSALYLCASSLGTSGSVNEQFFGPGTRLTVL.

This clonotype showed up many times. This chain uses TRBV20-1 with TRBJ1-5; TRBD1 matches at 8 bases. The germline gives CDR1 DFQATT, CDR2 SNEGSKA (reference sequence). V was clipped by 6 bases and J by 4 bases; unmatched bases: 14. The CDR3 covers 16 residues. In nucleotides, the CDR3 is TGCAGTGCAATACTTTCCGGTACAGGGGGAAATCAGCCCCAGCATTTT. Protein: CSAILSGTGGNQPQHF.

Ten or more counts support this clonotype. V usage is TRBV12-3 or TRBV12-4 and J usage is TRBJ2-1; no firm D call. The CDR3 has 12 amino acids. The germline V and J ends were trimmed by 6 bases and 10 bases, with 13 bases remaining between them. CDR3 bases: TGTGCCAGCAGCCGCTCCGGCCAAGAGCAGTTCTTC. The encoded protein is CASSRSGQEQFF.

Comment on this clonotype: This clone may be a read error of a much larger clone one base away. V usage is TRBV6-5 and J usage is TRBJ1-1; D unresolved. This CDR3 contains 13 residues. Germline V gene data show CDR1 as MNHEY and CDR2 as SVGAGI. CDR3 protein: CAGRDGLSTEAFF. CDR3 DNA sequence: TGTGCCGGCAGAGACGGACTTAGTACTGAAGCTTTCTTT.

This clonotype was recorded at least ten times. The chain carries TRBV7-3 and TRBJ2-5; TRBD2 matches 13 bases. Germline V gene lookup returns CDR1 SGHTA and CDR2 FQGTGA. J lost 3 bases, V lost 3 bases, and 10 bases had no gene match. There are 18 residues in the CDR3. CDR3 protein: CASSLRTSGGRYKETQYF. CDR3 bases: TGTGCCAGCAGCTTGCGGACTAGCGGGGGCCGATACAAAGAGACCCAGTACTTC. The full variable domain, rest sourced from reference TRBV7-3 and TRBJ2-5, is GAGVSQTPSNKVTEKGKYVELRCDPISGHTALYWYRQSLGQGPEFLIYFQGTGAADDSGLPNDRFFAVRPEGSVSTLKIQRTERGDSAVYLCASSLRTSGGRYKETQYFGPGTRLLVL.

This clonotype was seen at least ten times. The CDR3 spells CASDNRISYEQYF. DNA of the CDR3: TGTGCCAGCGATAATCGGATATCCTACGAGCAGTACTTC. The V gene is TRBV6-1, the J gene TRBJ2-7; D gene ambiguous. Trimming shortened V by 8 bases and J by 1 base, and 12 bases separated the two germline ends. The CDR3 contains 13 residues. Germline lookup yields CDR1 MNHNS and CDR2 SASEGT.

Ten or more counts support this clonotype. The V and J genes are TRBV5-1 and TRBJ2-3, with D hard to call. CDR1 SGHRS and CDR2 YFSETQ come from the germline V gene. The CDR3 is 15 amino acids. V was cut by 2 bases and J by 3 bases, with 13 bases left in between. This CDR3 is CASSFVAGVTDTQYF. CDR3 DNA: TGCGCCAGCAGCTTCGTGGCAGGCGTAACAGATACGCAGTATTTT.